This T cell receptor (beta chain) originates from a study of cytomegalovirus exposure and HLA in healthy donors (dated by TCRdb to the late 2010s). About the investigation overall: According to an earlier analysis of 587 of the donors, about 179 million T cells yielded 90 million to 130 million unique TCR beta sequences and approximately 300 Gb of sequence data. Both class I and class II loci were covered by HLA typing, at four-digit resolution. In a later genetic analysis, genome-wide SNP genotypes for about 55% of the roughly 700 donors were used, and that subset was treated as a discovery cohort. The genetic ancestry cluster associated with self-reported Caucasian donors included around 76% of the 300 to 450 genotyped donors. The T cell repertoires of 550 to 850 subjects were profiled by immunosequencing and related to cytomegalovirus serostatus. To decide whether each TCR beta V gene segment behaved as functional or pseudogenic, an earlier analysis of fewer than 750 of the donors relied on high-throughput TCR beta sequencing. In a later analysis, previously published TCR beta repertoires from 550 to 750 donors were re-analyzed and high-resolution HLA genotyping was added so that TCR occurrence patterns could be studied. An early release covering 550 to 700 HLA-typed donors comprised approximately 300 gigabases of sequencing data and some 79 million unique TCR sequences. To predict cytomegalovirus infection status, the study combined high-throughput TCR immunosequencing, statistical association of individual TCRs with disease status, and machine learning. All discovery cohort repertoires had been generated using a single sequencing platform. Rather than using new phenotypic data, the later analysis identified candidate immune exposures from TCR beta sequences and from how often those sequences occurred across donors. Donor age, sex, ethnicity and CMV serostatus were compiled alongside the repertoire data. In addition to the first cohort of 666 subjects, a separate validation cohort of some 120 different subjects was used. Because of strong linkage in the cohort, four to six DR-DQ haplotypes were treated as single units for association and clustering. Typing coverage varied by locus: roughly 620-640 donors for A, B, C, DRB1 and DQB1; around 560 for DQA1; around 610 for DPA1; approximately 450 for DPB1. The study aimed to test whether signatures of past pathogen exposure could be identified by cataloging public T cell receptors. Among 300 to 500 genotyped donors of the cohort, an average of roughly 230,000 unique TCR beta nucleotide sequences was sequenced per donor, of which roughly 17% were non-productive. The full study reports these points: Because counts were too low, approximately 15 rarely observed V segments, including chromosome 9 orphons, were excluded from the earlier analysis of about 500 of the donors. According to the authors, the approach could potentially be generalized to other disease states and immunological phenotypes. Linkage disequilibrium might explain the correlated functional status among segregating V segments, but an unknown experimental factor could not be excluded. Sequencing depth was assumed to be roughly uniform across donors in the presence/absence analyses, though that assumption may not hold. The 87-base-pair reads could not distinguish some IMGT-functional V segments, including TRBV6-2 and TRBV6-3, so those segments were excluded. Cytomegalovirus status was reported to be diagnosed by the classifier with high specificity and sensitivity in both the original and validation cohorts. Broadly in line with IMGT annotations, most TCR beta V segments showed up in productive rearrangements about 87% or about 30% of the time in an earlier analysis of around 550 of the donors. In vitro tests confirmed that a few of the cytomegalovirus-associated TCR beta chains recognize cytomegalovirus antigens. In a later analysis, some 18,000 TCR beta sequences were associated with specific HLA alleles at a false discovery rate of 0.05. A later analysis found that TCR association rates varied across HLA loci, with DRB1 alleles showing the most associated TCRs and HLA-C alleles the fewest. The study gave a list of 150 to 200 TCR beta chains associated with cytomegalovirus. A later analysis found that most CMV-associated TCR beta chains appeared HLA-restricted, with HLA associations seemingly driven largely by CMV exposure. Compared with equally common non-associated chains, HLA-associated TCR beta chains in a later analysis were more clonally expanded and had lower generation probabilities. Because HLA typing was unavailable for some donors at each locus, only the typed subset was used in association tests. A cluster of highly shared sequence variants was judged likely to be a technical artifact of the sequencing pipeline. In a later analysis, several top co-occurrence clusters were reported to appear linked to parvovirus B19, influenza, CMV and Epstein-Barr virus. In a later genetic analysis, a missense DCLRE1C variant was associated with V-gene and J-gene trimming of TCR beta chains, and the association was replicated in an independent cohort. Most TCR sequences were seen in very few donors, while some public TCRs were found in many individuals. A further reported finding was that TCR beta sequences accurately predicted the HLA-A and HLA-B alleles for most subjects in the first cohort. In this cohort, only TCR beta chains were sequenced, and detectable features were limited by the absence of alpha or paired-chain data. A later genetic analysis reported fewer N-insertions in productive TCRs among donors in an Asian-associated ancestry cluster than the 666-donor mean. For the cohort, immune exposure information was limited to CMV serostatus. When HLA alleles, especially DR and DQ, strongly co-occurred, attributing TCR associations to individual alleles was difficult.

V is clipped by 3 bases and J by 2 bases, and the sequence between their germline boundaries is 13 bases long. The cysteine opens and the phenylalanine closes a CDR3 of 15 amino acids. Left in the record is the CDR3 DNA by itself, 45 bases read in frame from the first base. CDR1 LNHNV and CDR2 YYDKDF were looked up in the germline V gene (reference sequence). As to this clone: No antigen is known for it. No much larger clonotype is one base removed from it; base qualities were not supplied.

In total, roughly 670 healthy bone marrow donors made up the cohort. At the time of sampling, all cohort members were nominally healthy, though unrecorded immune exposures were likely present. The donor was CMV seropositive and was included in the group of 250 to 300 seropositive cohort members. Every donor gave a peripheral blood sample, and the peripheral blood mononuclear cells from that sample were used for TCR beta sequencing. The Qiagen DNeasy Blood Extraction Kit was used to extract genomic DNA from the blood cell samples. Receptors were amplified or captured by the immunoSEQ multiplex PCR assay. The multiplex PCR relied on a mix of 60 forward primers for TCR Vbeta segments and 13 reverse primers for TCR Jbeta segments. Amplification of the CDR3 region of rearranged TCR beta genes was performed with a multiplex PCR assay on genomic DNA. On the Illumina HiSeq System, the amplified TCR beta libraries were sequenced as 87-base-pair reads. Regarding the original processing steps: Across the 700 or so repertoires, a later analysis counted tens of millions of unique TCR beta chains, some 11 million of which were shared by at least two donors. To remove PCR and sequencing errors, raw reads were error-corrected and collapsed into unique sequences using a nearest-neighbor algorithm that merged closely related sequences. Alignment of CDR3 sequences to IMGT reference sequences was used to assign V, D and J gene segments. Each retained sequence needed at least a six-nucleotide match to both a V gene segment and a J gene segment. A rearrangement was called productive if the CDR3 had no stop codons and remained in frame with V and J, and every other rearrangement was called non-productive. CDR3 was defined by IMGT convention, running from the second conserved V-encoded cysteine to the conserved J-encoded phenylalanine. Sequences without an unambiguous match to a single V gene segment were excluded from the earlier analysis of over 500 of the donors. An earlier analysis of 450 to 650 of the donors called V segments functional above 56.7% productive rearrangements and segregating when the between-donor standard deviation exceeded 5%. A statistical classification framework was developed to diagnose cytomegalovirus status using the catalog of TCR beta chain sequences. A later analysis assigned V and J genes by comparing TCR nucleotide sequences with IMGT/GENE-DB human TR gene sequences. Using the TCRdist pipeline, a later analysis assigned CDR3 sequences along with most-parsimonious VDJ recombination scenarios. In a later analysis, every TCR beta chain was defined by the combination of its CDR3 amino acid sequence and its V-gene family, and reads without a unique V-gene family were dropped. In a later analysis, 500 to 650 highly shared, low-generation-probability nucleotide sequences were removed to address suspected cross-contamination and a sequencing artifact. In a later analysis, a clonal expansion index was calculated for each public chain from normalized within-repertoire ranks of inferred template counts. A later analysis computed generation probabilities with a VDJ recombination model fitted to out-of-frame rearrangements, and checked the results against IGoR. A later analysis scored TCR-TCR, TCR-HLA and TCR-CMV co-occurrence with hypergeometric tests, applying a repertoire-size bias correction to TCR pairs. A later analysis estimated false discovery rates by permuting HLA or CMV assignments 20 times. In a later analysis, co-occurring TCRs were grouped using DBSCAN, with TCRdist sequence similarity added in when clustering inside HLA-allele-positive subsets. Co-occurrence clustering excluded repertoires with fewer than 30,000 or more than 120,000 public chains, plus five with anomalous nucleotide sharing. TCRdb's version of the immuneACCESS table is confined to in-frame rearrangements and falls short of the full clone set. An unresolved V gene accounts for under half of the shortfall where checked; the remainder is of unknown origin. V and J calls and clone size are those listed in that table; D and trimming were worked out from the DNA. Recorded for this sample are 130,000 to 150,000 clones; about 86% of them occurred a single time. The ten biggest clones cover 4.1% of the sample.

The specimen sequenced was PBMCs. This receptor was identified in a man aged 35 to 55 in good health and CMV-seropositive. The receptor chain draws on TRBV15 and TRBJ2-5, and the D gene may be TRBD1, 6 bases matching. For the CDR3, the sequence is CATSRERQGQETQYF. The nucleotides are TGTGCCACCAGCAGGGAGAGGCAGGGGCAAGAGACCCAGTACTTC.